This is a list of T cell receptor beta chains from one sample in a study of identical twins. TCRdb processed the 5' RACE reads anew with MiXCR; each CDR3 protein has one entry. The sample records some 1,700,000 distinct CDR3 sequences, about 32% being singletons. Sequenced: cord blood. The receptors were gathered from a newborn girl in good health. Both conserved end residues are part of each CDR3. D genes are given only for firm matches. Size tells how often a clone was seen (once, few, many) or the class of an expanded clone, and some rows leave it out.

CDR3aa: CASSYSGSRNEQFF
CDR3nt: TGTGCCAGCAGTTACTCTGGTAGCCGTAATGAGCAGTTCTTC
d_gene: NA
abundance: many
v_gene: TRBV6-2/TRBV6-3
j_gene: TRBJ2-1

CDR3aa: CASSANTDLYGYTF
CDR3nt: TGTGCCAGCAGTGCTAATACGGACCTATATGGCTACACCTTC
d_gene: NA
abundance: NA
v_gene: TRBV6-1
j_gene: TRBJ1-2

CDR3aa: CSYSVGTLKNIQYF
CDR3nt: TGCAGCTACTCCGTCGGGACACTCAAAAACATTCAGTACTTC
d_gene: NA
abundance: NA
v_gene: TRBV20-1
j_gene: TRBJ2-4

CDR3aa: CASSLVSNTQYF
CDR3nt: TGTGCCAGCAGTTTGGTGTCCAATACGCAGTATTTT
d_gene: NA
abundance: many
v_gene: TRBV12-3/TRBV12-4
j_gene: TRBJ2-3

CDR3aa: CAWGGGSEQYF
CDR3nt: TGTGCCTGGGGTGGGGGATCCGAGCAGTACTTC
d_gene: NA
abundance: NA
v_gene: TRBV30
j_gene: TRBJ2-7

CDR3aa: CASSLLGANEKLFF
CDR3nt: TGTGCCAGCAGTTTGTTGGGGGCGAATGAAAAACTGTTTTTT
d_gene: NA
abundance: few
v_gene: TRBV7-9
j_gene: TRBJ1-4

CDR3aa: CASSLTPGGGTEAFF
CDR3nt: TGTGCCAGCAGCTTGACTCCAGGGGGTGGCACTGAAGCTTTCTTT
d_gene: TRBD1
abundance: few
v_gene: TRBV7-2
j_gene: TRBJ1-1

CDR3aa: CASSHDSSGTYEQYF
CDR3nt: TGTGCCAGCAGCCATGATTCGAGCGGAACCTACGAGCAGTACTTC
d_gene: NA
abundance: NA
v_gene: TRBV3-1
j_gene: TRBJ2-7

CDR3aa: CASSLARQGYNEQFF
CDR3nt: TGTGCCAGCAGCTTAGCGCGACAGGGCTACAATGAGCAGTTCTTC
d_gene: TRBD1
abundance: few
v_gene: TRBV7-2
j_gene: TRBJ2-1

CDR3aa: CASSQEGRIDTEAFF
CDR3nt: TGTGCCAGCAGCCAAGAGGGGAGGATAGACACTGAAGCTTTCTTT
d_gene: NA
abundance: few
v_gene: TRBV4-2
j_gene: TRBJ1-1

CDR3aa: CASSQVRGKGGYEQYF
CDR3nt: TGTGCCAGCAGCCAAGTCAGGGGAAAAGGGGGCTACGAGCAGTACTTC
d_gene: NA
abundance: NA
v_gene: TRBV3-1
j_gene: TRBJ2-7

CDR3aa: CASSRTPGTGELFF
CDR3nt: TGTGCCAGCAGCAGGACACCCGGGACCGGGGAGCTGTTTTTT
d_gene: NA
abundance: NA
v_gene: TRBV14
j_gene: TRBJ2-2

CDR3aa: CATSDREAGGRRDNEQFF
CDR3nt: TGTGCCACCAGTGATCGAGAGGCGGGAGGGCGAAGGGACAATGAGCAGTTCTTC
d_gene: TRBD2
abundance: NA
v_gene: TRBV24-1
j_gene: TRBJ2-1

CDR3aa: CAISESVEHEQFF
CDR3nt: TGTGCCATCAGTGAGTCAGTGGAACATGAGCAGTTCTTC
d_gene: NA
abundance: many
v_gene: TRBV10-3
j_gene: TRBJ2-1

CDR3aa: CASSSTNGRLSSYNEQFF
CDR3nt: TGTGCCAGCAGCTCAACTAATGGACGGTTAAGCTCCTACAATGAGCAGTTCTTC
d_gene: NA
abundance: many
v_gene: TRBV7-2
j_gene: TRBJ2-1

CDR3aa: CASSLGARVGGYTF
CDR3nt: TGTGCCAGCAGTTTAGGCGCCAGGGTGGGGGGCTACACCTTC
d_gene: NA
abundance: NA
v_gene: TRBV27
j_gene: TRBJ1-2

CDR3aa: CARTFQGQGWGTEAFF
CDR3nt: TGTGCCAGAACCTTCCAGGGGCAGGGGTGGGGTACTGAAGCTTTCTTT
d_gene: NA
abundance: few
v_gene: TRBV21-1
j_gene: TRBJ1-1

CDR3aa: CASSQGTDTEAFF
CDR3nt: TGTGCCAGCAGCCAAGGGACAGACACTGAAGCTTTCTTT
d_gene: NA
abundance: few
v_gene: TRBV4-2
j_gene: TRBJ1-1

CDR3aa: CASSLTAPKEQYF
CDR3nt: TGTGCCAGCAGTTTAACAGCCCCTAAAGAGCAGTACTTC
d_gene: NA
abundance: NA
v_gene: TRBV28
j_gene: TRBJ2-7

CDR3aa: CASSPDRTLLSYEQYF
CDR3nt: TGTGCCAGCAGCCCAGATAGGACACTCCTCTCCTACGAGCAGTACTTC
d_gene: NA
abundance: NA
v_gene: TRBV7-9
j_gene: TRBJ2-7

CDR3aa: CASSSHPDTDTQYF
CDR3nt: TGTGCCAGCAGTTCACACCCGGATACAGATACGCAGTATTTT
d_gene: NA
abundance: NA
v_gene: TRBV27
j_gene: TRBJ2-3

CDR3aa: CSVERQGGNTIYF
CDR3nt: TGCAGCGTTGAAAGACAGGGAGGAAACACCATATATTTT
d_gene: TRBD1
abundance: NA
v_gene: TRBV29-1
j_gene: TRBJ1-3

CDR3aa: CASSLVTGVNSPLHF
CDR3nt: TGTGCCAGCAGCTTAGTGACAGGGGTAAATTCACCCCTCCACTTT
d_gene: TRBD1
abundance: few
v_gene: TRBV11-2
j_gene: TRBJ1-6

CDR3aa: CASSYSRTSKYF
CDR3nt: TGTGCCAGCAGTTACTCGCGGACCAGCAAGTACTTC
d_gene: NA
abundance: NA
v_gene: TRBV6-6
j_gene: TRBJ2-7

CDR3aa: CASDSLGYEQYF
CDR3nt: TGTGCCAGCGACTCCCTGGGCTACGAGCAGTACTTC
d_gene: NA
abundance: few
v_gene: TRBV2
j_gene: TRBJ2-7

CDR3aa: CASSHAVDSIQFF
CDR3nt: TGTGCCAGCAGCCACGCTGTGGACTCAATCCAGTTCTTC
d_gene: NA
abundance: NA
v_gene: TRBV28
j_gene: TRBJ2-1